The clone carrying this T cell receptor beta chain has only one observation. Its specificity is unknown. The data originate from a study of cytomegalovirus exposure and HLA in healthy donors. Overall study findings and caveats: At a 0.05 false discovery rate, a later analysis found 18,000 or so TCR beta sequences to be associated with HLA alleles. The classifier reportedly diagnosed cytomegalovirus status with high sensitivity and specificity.

The PCR contained 60 Vbeta and 13 Jbeta primers. Data came from immunoSEQ multiplex PCR; TCRdb stores just in-frame clones and leaves some out. The sample records 80,000 or so clones, more than 65% being singletons. CDR1 is MGHRA, CDR2 YSYEKL, per germline. V shed 4 bases and J shed 4 bases, with 14 bases lying between them. The CDR3 covers 15 residues. The sequence was obtained from a woman aged 40 to 50 in good health and CMV-seropositive. The specimen sequenced was PBMCs. The V call is TRBV4-1, the J call TRBJ1-3, with D tentatively TRBD1 (5 bases). The CDR3 DNA sequence: TGCGCCAGCAGCCCAAAAGGGGTTGTAGGAAACACCATATATTTT. It translates to CASSPKGVVGNTIYF.